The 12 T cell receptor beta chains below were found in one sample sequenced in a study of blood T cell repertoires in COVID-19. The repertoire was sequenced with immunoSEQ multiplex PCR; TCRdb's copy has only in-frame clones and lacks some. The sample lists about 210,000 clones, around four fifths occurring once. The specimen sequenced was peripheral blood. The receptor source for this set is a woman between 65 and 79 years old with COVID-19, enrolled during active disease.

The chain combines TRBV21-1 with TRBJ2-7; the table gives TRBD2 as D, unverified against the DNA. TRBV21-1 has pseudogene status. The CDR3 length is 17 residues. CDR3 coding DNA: TGTGCCAGCACTGTTTTAGAGGCGGGGGGGACCTCCGACGAGCAGTACTTC. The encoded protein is CASTVLEAGGTSDEQYF.

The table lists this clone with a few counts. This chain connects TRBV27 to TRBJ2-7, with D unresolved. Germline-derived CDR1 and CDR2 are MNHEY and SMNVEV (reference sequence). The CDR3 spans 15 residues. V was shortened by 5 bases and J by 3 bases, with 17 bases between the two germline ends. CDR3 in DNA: TGTGCCAGCAGTGACCCTCCGGCAGGTCTCTACGAGCAGTACTTC. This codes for CASSDPPAGLYEQYF.

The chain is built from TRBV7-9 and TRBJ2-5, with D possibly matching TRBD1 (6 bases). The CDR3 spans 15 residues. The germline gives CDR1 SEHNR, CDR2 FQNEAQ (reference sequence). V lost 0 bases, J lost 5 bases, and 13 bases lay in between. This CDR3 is CASSLAGAGEETQYF. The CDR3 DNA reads TGTGCCAGCAGCTTAGCGGGGGCGGGCGAGGAGACCCAGTACTTC. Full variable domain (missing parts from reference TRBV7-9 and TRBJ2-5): DTGVSQNPRHKITKRGQNVTFRCDPISEHNRLYWYRQTLGQGPEFLTYFQNEAQLEKSRLLSDRFSAERPKGSFSTLEIQRTEQGDSAMYLCASSLAGAGEETQYFGPGTRLLVL.

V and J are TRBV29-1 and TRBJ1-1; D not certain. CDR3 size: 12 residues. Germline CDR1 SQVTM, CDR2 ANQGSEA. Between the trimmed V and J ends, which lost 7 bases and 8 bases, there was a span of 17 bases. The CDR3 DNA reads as TGCAGCGCTGGGTTTGGGCGAAACGAAGCTTTCTTT. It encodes CSAGFGRNEAFF.

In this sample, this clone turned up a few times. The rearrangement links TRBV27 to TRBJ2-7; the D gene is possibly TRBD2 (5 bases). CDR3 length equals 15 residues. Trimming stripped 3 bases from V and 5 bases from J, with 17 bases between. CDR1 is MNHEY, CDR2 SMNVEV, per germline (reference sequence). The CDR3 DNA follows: TGTGCCAGCAGTTTTGTGGGCCCTCGAGGGAACGAGCAGTACTTC. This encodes CASSFVGPRGNEQYF.

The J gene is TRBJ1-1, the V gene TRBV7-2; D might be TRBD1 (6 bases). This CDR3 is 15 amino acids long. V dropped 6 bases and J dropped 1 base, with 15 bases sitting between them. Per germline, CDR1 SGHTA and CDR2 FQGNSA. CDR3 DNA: TGTGCCAGCAGACAAAACAGGGTTCCGAACACTGAAGCTTTCTTT. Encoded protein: CASRQNRVPNTEAFF.

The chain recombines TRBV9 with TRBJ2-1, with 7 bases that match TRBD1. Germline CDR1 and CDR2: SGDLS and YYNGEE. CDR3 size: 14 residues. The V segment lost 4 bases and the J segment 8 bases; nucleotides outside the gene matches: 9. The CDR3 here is CASSTGTAVHEQFF. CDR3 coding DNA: TGTGCCAGCAGCACCGGGACAGCGGTGCATGAGCAGTTCTTC.

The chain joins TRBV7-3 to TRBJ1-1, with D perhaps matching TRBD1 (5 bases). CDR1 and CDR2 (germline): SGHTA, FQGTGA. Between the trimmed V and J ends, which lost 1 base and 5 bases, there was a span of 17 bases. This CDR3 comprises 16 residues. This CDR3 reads CASSLKGLGRGTEAFF. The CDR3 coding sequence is TGTGCCAGCAGCTTAAAAGGGTTGGGGCGTGGGACTGAAGCTTTCTTT.

CDR3 sequence (DNA): TGCAGCGTTGCATCCAACTACGAGCAGTACTTC. Its protein is CSVASNYEQYF. This chain connects TRBV29-1 to TRBJ2-7; D ambiguous. This CDR3 comprises 11 residues. Trimming cost V 4 bases and J 3 bases, with 7 bases left between them. Germline V gene sequence: CDR1 SQVTM, CDR2 ANQGSEA.

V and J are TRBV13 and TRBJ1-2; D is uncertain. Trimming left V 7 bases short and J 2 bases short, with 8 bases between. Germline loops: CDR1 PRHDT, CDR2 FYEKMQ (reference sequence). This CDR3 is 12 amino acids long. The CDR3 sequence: CASTEQNYGYTF. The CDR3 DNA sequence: TGTGCCAGCACGGAACAGAACTATGGCTACACCTTC.

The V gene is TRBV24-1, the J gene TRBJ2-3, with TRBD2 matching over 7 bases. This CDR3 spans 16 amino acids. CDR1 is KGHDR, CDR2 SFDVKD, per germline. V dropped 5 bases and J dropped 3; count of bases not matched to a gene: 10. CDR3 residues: CATSGQTSPSTDTQYF. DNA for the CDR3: TGTGCCACCAGTGGCCAGACTAGCCCGAGTACAGATACGCAGTATTTT.

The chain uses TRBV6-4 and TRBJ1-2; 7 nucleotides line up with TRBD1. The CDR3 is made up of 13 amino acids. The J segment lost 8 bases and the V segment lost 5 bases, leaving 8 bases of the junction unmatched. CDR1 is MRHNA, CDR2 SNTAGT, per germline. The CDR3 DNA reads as TGTGCCAGCAGTAGTGACAGGGCGGGCGGCTACACCTTC. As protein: CASSSDRAGGYTF.